This entry lists 31 T cell receptor beta chains sequenced from one sample in a study of cytomegalovirus exposure and HLA in healthy donors. The primer mix had 60 Vbeta and 13 Jbeta primers. TCRdb's table, derived via immunoSEQ multiplex PCR, lists solely in-frame clones and lacks some. The repertoire has under 130,000 clones, under 85% of them found once; the top ten carry roughly 4%. Sequencing used PBMCs. These receptors were obtained from a man in his fifties or sixties in good health and CMV-seropositive.

The gene calls are TRBV7-3 and TRBJ2-7; possibly TRBD1 for D (6 bases). This CDR3 region has 15 residues. Looked up from germline, CDR1 is SGHTA and CDR2 is FQGTGA. V was clipped by 5 bases and J by 2 bases, with 16 bases between them. CDR3 region: CASSATDSLTYEQYF. The CDR3 DNA reads as TGTGCCAGCAGCGCCACGGACAGTCTGACCTACGAGCAGTACTTC.

This sequence joins TRBV7-8 and TRBJ2-7; D unclear. Germline lookup yields CDR1 SGHVS and CDR2 FQNEAQ. The length of the CDR3 is 13 residues. V dropped 0 bases and J dropped 6 bases, with 9 bases sitting between them. The CDR3 reads CASSLARQREQYF. CDR3 nucleotides: TGTGCCAGCAGCTTAGCGCGGCAGCGCGAGCAGTACTTC.

The chain employs TRBV28 and TRBJ2-7, with 7 bases that match TRBD1. After removal of 8 bases from V and 9 bases from J, the junction contained 10 bases not matched to a gene. Per germline, CDR1 MDHEN and CDR2 SYDVKM. CDR3 length: 12 residues. CDR3 in DNA: TGTGCCAGCGGGACAGACCTACGAGCGCAGTACTTC. This sequence encodes CASGTDLRAQYF.

CDR3 protein: CASSLADRGRFNEQFF. The CDR3 DNA sequence: TGTGCCAGCAGCTTAGCGGACAGGGGGCGTTTCAATGAGCAGTTCTTC. The chain joins TRBV7-8 to TRBJ2-1, with 11 bases fitting TRBD1. The CDR3 contains 16 residues. Germline CDR1 reads SGHVS; CDR2 reads FQNEAQ. J lost 6 bases, V lost 0 bases, and 4 bases had no gene match.

The J gene is TRBJ2-7, the V gene TRBV5-1; 9 bases are shared with TRBD2. Germline V gives CDR1 SGHRS, CDR2 YFSETQ. Trimming took 4 bases from V and 0 from J; bases not matched to a gene: 11. This CDR3 is 17 amino acids long. CDR3 sequence: CASSLGLAGRLSYEQYF. CDR3 nucleotides: TGCGCCAGCAGCCTGGGACTAGCTGGACGACTCTCCTACGAGCAGTACTTC. The variable domain in full, completed from reference TRBV5-1 and TRBJ2-7, reads KAGVTQTPRYLIKTRGQQVTLSCSPISGHRSVSWYQQTPGQGLQFLFEYFSETQRNKGNFPGRFSGRQFSNSRSEMNVSTLELGDSALYLCASSLGLAGRLSYEQYFGPGTRLTVT.

This chain's CDR3 is CASSLPPSVTPSTDTQYF. The CDR3 nucleotides are TGTGCCAGCAGCTTACCCCCTAGCGTCACGCCATCCACAGATACGCAGTATTTT. The chain uses TRBV7-7 and TRBJ2-3; a weak D match, TRBD2 (6 bases). The CDR3 is 18 residues long. Per germline, CDR1 SSHAT and CDR2 FNYEAQ (reference sequence). V lost 2 bases to trimming and J lost 2 bases, with 20 bases between them.

The V and J genes are TRBV11-2 and TRBJ1-5, with 10 bases aligning to TRBD1. Germline-derived CDR1 and CDR2 are SGHAT and FQNNGV. The CDR3 covers 16 residues. V lost 5 bases, J lost 6 bases, and 10 bases stayed unmatched. The CDR3 reads CASSPGSGTGVQPQHF. CDR3 nucleotide sequence: TGTGCCAGCAGCCCGGGGTCCGGGACAGGGGTTCAGCCCCAGCATTTT.

The rearrangement joins TRBV9 to TRBJ1-3; possibly TRBD1 for D (6 bases). V was shortened by 3 bases and J by 4 bases, with 17 bases between the two germline ends. The CDR3 has 16 residues. The V gene's germline CDR1 is SGDLS and CDR2 YYNGEE. The CDR3 DNA follows: TGTGCCAGCAGCGACTCCCCTCGGGGGGCCGGAAACACCATATATTTT. It encodes CASSDSPRGAGNTIYF.

The rearrangement links TRBV28 to TRBJ2-2; 7 nucleotides line up with TRBD1. V was pared by 6 bases and J by 0 bases, with 4 bases of the junction left unmatched. The length of the CDR3 is 15 residues. Germline CDR1 MDHEN, CDR2 SYDVKM. CDR3 sequence (DNA): TGTGCCAGCAGCCCGGGACAGTCGAACACCGGGGAGCTGTTTTTT. It yields the protein CASSPGQSNTGELFF.

V is TRBV19 and J is TRBJ2-1, with TRBD2 identical over 8 bases. The germline CDR1 and CDR2 sequences are LNHDA and SQIVND (reference sequence). V shed 7 bases and J 4 bases; nucleotides not matched to a gene: 9. The length of the CDR3 is 15 residues. CDR3 region: CASTARGGVYNEQFF. CDR3 nucleotides: TGTGCCAGTACCGCCCGGGGGGGCGTTTACAATGAGCAGTTCTTC.

The chain recombines TRBV5-5 with TRBJ2-5, with 8 bases fitting TRBD1. Germline V gene lookup returns CDR1 SGHKS and CDR2 YYEKEE (reference sequence). CDR3 size: 17 residues. Trimming cost V 0 bases and J 1 base; bases outside gene matches: 8. This chain's CDR3 is CASSLALTGGFQETQYF. CDR3 sequence (DNA): TGTGCCAGCAGCTTGGCTTTAACAGGGGGATTCCAAGAGACCCAGTACTTC.

V and J are TRBV27 and TRBJ2-5; TRBD1 matches at 7 bases. The better agreement between TRBJ2-7 and the DNA end casts doubt on the J call. The CDR3 has 15 residues. Germline CDR1 and CDR2: MNHEY and SMNVEV (reference sequence). CDR3 sequence reads: CASSLTSGGLYEQYF. The CDR3 nucleotides read TGTGCCAGCAGTCTCACCTCAGGGGGTTTATACGAGCAGTACTTC.

A single count supports this clone. This rearrangement joins TRBV11-3 to TRBJ2-3; 8 bases fit TRBD1. Germline V gene lookup returns CDR1 SGHNT and CDR2 YENEEA. V lost 4 bases and J lost 0; bases outside the gene matches: 3. The CDR3 extends over 15 amino acids. Written as DNA, the CDR3 is TGTGCCAGCAGCTGGGGACAGGCGAGCACAGATACGCAGTATTTT. It is translated as CASSWGQASTDTQYF.

A few counts support this clone. This chain links TRBV9 with TRBJ1-5; 7 bases match TRBD1. Looked up from germline, CDR1 is SGDLS and CDR2 is YYNGEE. The CDR3 runs 14 residues. After removal of 4 bases from V and 7 bases from J, the junction contained 8 bases not matched to a gene. The CDR3 here is CASSTGGGGQPQHF. CDR3 coding DNA: TGTGCCAGCAGCACAGGAGGGGGCGGGCAGCCCCAGCATTTT. Combining the CDR3 with reference TRBV9 and TRBJ1-5 gives the whole variable domain DSGVTQTPKHLITATGQRVTLRCSPRSGDLSVYWYQQSLDQGLQFLIQYYNGEERAKGNILERFSAQQFPDLHSELNLSSLELGDSALYFCASSTGGGGQPQHFGDGTRLSIL.

The chain combines TRBV18 with TRBJ2-1, with 13 nucleotides matching TRBD2. Trimming cost V 6 bases and J 6 bases; bases outside gene matches: 8. The CDR3 spans 16 residues. Per the germline V gene, CDR1 is KGHSH and CDR2 is LQKENI. Here the CDR3 reads CASSDGLAGVGNEQFF. CDR3 in DNA: TGTGCCAGCTCGGACGGACTAGCGGGAGTCGGCAATGAGCAGTTCTTC.

This chain joins TRBV5-4 and TRBJ2-7, with 9 bases fitting TRBD2. CDR3 length: 14 amino acids. V shed 4 bases and J 7 bases; nucleotides not matched to a gene: 9. CDR1 and CDR2 (germline): SGHNT, YYREEE (reference sequence). The CDR3 is CASSLAAGGLEQYF. Here the CDR3 DNA reads TGTGCCAGCAGCCTGGCGGCGGGAGGGCTAGAGCAGTACTTC.

CDR3 sequence reads: CASRTSGRNTQYF. The DNA of the CDR3 is TGTGCCAGCAGGACTAGCGGTAGAAATACGCAGTATTTT. The chain employs TRBV6-5 and TRBJ2-3, with TRBD2 matching 9 bases. The CDR3 spans 13 residues. Germline V CDR1 and CDR2: MNHEY, SVGAGI. V trimming: 6 bases; J trimming: 7 bases; junction bases outside the gene matches: 5.

The chain has TRBV27 and TRBJ2-7; 7 bases match TRBD2. The CDR3 has 13 amino acids. Germline trimming cut 7 bases from V and 3 bases from J; bases unmatched to any gene: 6. CDR1 MNHEY and CDR2 SMNVEV come from the germline V gene (reference sequence). This chain's CDR3 is CASKFGEGYEQYF. The CDR3 DNA reads TGTGCCAGCAAATTTGGGGAGGGCTACGAGCAGTACTTC.

The chain carries TRBV11-2 and TRBJ2-7; a weak D match, TRBD1 (7 bases). CDR1 is SGHAT and CDR2 is FQNNGV in the germline V gene. The CDR3 length is 13 residues. The V and J ends lost 6 bases and 7 bases respectively, with 16 bases between them. Here the CDR3 reads CASSIDRAGEQYF. The DNA for the CDR3 is TGTGCCAGCAGTATCGACAGGGCGGGGGAGCAGTACTTC.

The chain recombines TRBV5-1 with TRBJ1-4, with D perhaps matching TRBD1 (5 bases). Germline V gene data show CDR1 as SGHRS and CDR2 as YFSETQ. This CDR3 spans 14 amino acids. Deletions cut 2 bases from V and 11 bases from J, with 16 bases between. For the CDR3, the DNA is TGCGCCAGCAGCTTTGAACTGGGGGAGGGTAAACTGTTTTTT. Translated: CASSFELGEGKLFF.

This clone was observed once. The V gene is TRBV19, the J gene TRBJ2-3; D may be TRBD2 (6 bases). The CDR3 covers 15 residues. Germline loops: CDR1 LNHDA, CDR2 SQIVND (reference sequence). With 9 bases removed from V and 1 base from J, the gap between germline ends came to 17 bases. The CDR3 loop is CASRTTTLGTDTQYF. In DNA form, the CDR3 reads TGTGCCAGCCGGACTACTACACTCGGCACAGATACGCAGTATTTT.

The chain is built from TRBV5-8 and TRBJ2-1, with D possibly TRBD1 on 6 matching bases. V lost 4 bases and J 0 bases, leaving 11 bases between the germline ends. The CDR3 is 15 residues long. Germline CDR1 SGHTS, CDR2 YDEGEE. CDR3 amino acids: CASSRGQSSYNEQFF. CDR3 nucleotide sequence: TGTGCCAGCAGCCGTGGACAGAGCTCCTACAATGAGCAGTTCTTC.

J is TRBJ1-2 and V is TRBV9; unclear D gene. The CDR3 covers 14 residues. V was trimmed by 0 bases and J by 4 bases, leaving 10 bases between them. Per the germline V gene, CDR1 is SGDLS and CDR2 is YYNGEE. CDR3 bases: TGTGCCAGCAGCGTAGCTACTACGCGCTATGGCTACACCTTC. The encoded protein is CASSVATTRYGYTF.

The V gene is TRBV28, the J gene TRBJ2-7, with a weak D call TRBD2 (5 bases). CDR3 length: 14 amino acids. The V end lost 10 bases, the J end lost 1 base, and 17 bases lay between the germline ends. Germline loops: CDR1 MDHEN, CDR2 SYDVKM. The DNA for the CDR3 is TGTGCCATCCAGAGAGAGGGTGGGTCCTACGAGCAGTACTTC. This gives the protein CAIQREGGSYEQYF.

This clone was seen only a few times. The chain is built from TRBV30 and TRBJ2-1, with TRBD1 as a possible D gene (6 bases). The germline V gene has CDR1 GTSNPN and CDR2 SVGIG (reference sequence). There are 13 residues in the CDR3. Trimming took off 2 bases at V and 7 bases at J, with 12 bases between the two ends. This CDR3 is CAWSRGSGNEQFF. In DNA form, the CDR3 reads TGTGCCTGGAGTAGGGGGAGTGGTAATGAGCAGTTCTTC.

The rearrangement joins TRBV9 to TRBJ2-3, with 7 bases lining up with TRBD2. The germline gives CDR1 SGDLS, CDR2 YYNGEE. Trimming cost V 3 bases and J 0 bases; bases outside gene matches: 7. The CDR3 length is 16 residues. The CDR3 nucleotides are TGTGCCAGCAGCGGGCCCTGGGAGGGGAGCACAGATACGCAGTATTTT. Amino acids: CASSGPWEGSTDTQYF.

The rearrangement links TRBV19 to TRBJ2-7, with no clear D. V gave up 5 bases and J gave up 4 bases, with 24 bases separating them. Germline CDR1 reads LNHDA; CDR2 reads SQIVND (reference sequence). The CDR3 spans 17 residues. CDR3 sequence (DNA): TGTGCCAGTAGTCCGGTTACGGGTCCTACGACCCGATACGAGCAGTACTTC. Residues: CASSPVTGPTTRYEQYF.

This chain connects TRBV7-8 to TRBJ1-1; weak D call: TRBD1 (6 bases). CDR3 length: 16 residues. V dropped 7 bases and J dropped 6 bases, with 24 bases sitting between them. Germline V gene data show CDR1 as SGHVS and CDR2 as FQNEAQ. The CDR3, as DNA: TGTGCCAGCACCCTGAGCGAACAGGGCCGGGGAGCTGAAGCTTTCTTT. Translation: CASTLSEQGRGAEAFF.

This chain's CDR3 is CASKAQGARGQPQHF. The CDR3 region has the DNA TGTGCCAGTAAAGCACAGGGGGCCCGGGGACAGCCCCAGCATTTT. The chain carries TRBV19 and TRBJ1-5; 9 bases fit TRBD1. CDR1 and CDR2 from the germline V gene are LNHDA and SQIVND (reference sequence). There are 15 residues in the CDR3. Losses at the gene ends were 7 bases for V and 7 bases for J; bases not matched to a gene: 11.

This sequence joins TRBV27 and TRBJ2-7; 10 bases are a match to TRBD2. Germline CDR1 MNHEY, CDR2 SMNVEV (reference sequence). CDR3 length: 15 residues. With 6 bases clipped from V and 6 bases from J, the junction kept 11 bases outside the gene matches. The CDR3, as DNA: TGTGCCAGCAGCTTCCTTACTAGCGGGACAGCCGAGCAGTACTTC. Encoded protein: CASSFLTSGTAEQYF.

The rearrangement uses TRBV5-1 and TRBJ1-1; maybe TRBD1 (6 bases). V was pared by 2 bases and J by 2 bases, with 13 bases between. Germline CDR1 is SGHRS and CDR2 is YFSETQ. This CDR3 has 15 amino acids. The CDR3 reads CASSFEQGGNTEAFF. The CDR3 nucleotides read TGCGCCAGCAGCTTCGAACAGGGCGGCAACACTGAAGCTTTCTTT.